This T cell receptor (beta chain) was recovered during a study of a mutant IDH1 vaccine in newly diagnosed glioma. Study-level background: Sex distribution of treated patients was about 60% male and 37.5% female; mean age was about 40 years.

V dropped 7 bases and J dropped 8; count of bases not matched to a gene: 7. Per germline, CDR1 MNHGY and CDR2 SAAAGT. The CDR3 runs to 14 residues. Documented time point: week 23, last vaccination. Doses consisted of 300 ug of mutant IDH1 20-mer peptide each, paired with topical imiquimod. Here immunoSEQ multiplex PCR was the method, and the copy in TCRdb shows in-frame clones only, minus some. This sample has around 30,000 clones; over 75% occur once, and the top ten carry around 2.6%. Comment on this clone: Its antigen is as yet unknown.

This chain uses TRBV6-8 with TRBJ1-4; 10 bases are shared with TRBD1. The input for sequencing was PBMCs, taken from a glioma patient whose treatment included an IDH1 peptide vaccine. This sequence originates from a middle-aged man with glioma. The CDR3 DNA reads TGTGCCAGCACGAGGGACAGGGGTGGGGAAAAACTGTTTTTT. Protein product: CASTRDRGGEKLFF.